Below, one T cell receptor beta chain is given with its context. What it recognizes is unknown. Researchers built TCR beta libraries using quantitative 5'-RACE with molecular barcodes. One entry per CDR3 protein results from TCRdb running MiXCR on the 5' RACE reads. This sample has 250,000 to 400,000 distinct CDR3 sequences, with 11% found just once. These data belong to a study of CD8 T cells in ankylosing spondylitis. Study observations and caveats: Reports say disease-linked clones showed up significantly more in matched ankylosing spondylitis synovial fluid. Earlier reports found some motif variants in synovial fluid and blood in reactive arthritis. Ankylosing spondylitis blood appeared to carry a characteristic TCR beta motif of several highly homologous variants.

Germline V gene lookup returns CDR1 SGHRS and CDR2 YFSETQ. This CDR3 spans 16 amino acids. V was clipped by 4 bases and J by 1 base; unmatched bases: 6. The chain carries TRBV5-1 and TRBJ2-2; 8 bases agree with TRBD1. The sequence was collected from a female donor with ankylosing spondylitis or in good health (not recorded which). Specimen: blood, either unsorted or a sorted T cell fraction (not recorded which). CDR3 in amino acids: CASSISGTGNTGELFF. The CDR3 coding sequence is TGCGCCAGCAGCATATCCGGGACAGGGAACACCGGGGAGCTGTTTTTT.